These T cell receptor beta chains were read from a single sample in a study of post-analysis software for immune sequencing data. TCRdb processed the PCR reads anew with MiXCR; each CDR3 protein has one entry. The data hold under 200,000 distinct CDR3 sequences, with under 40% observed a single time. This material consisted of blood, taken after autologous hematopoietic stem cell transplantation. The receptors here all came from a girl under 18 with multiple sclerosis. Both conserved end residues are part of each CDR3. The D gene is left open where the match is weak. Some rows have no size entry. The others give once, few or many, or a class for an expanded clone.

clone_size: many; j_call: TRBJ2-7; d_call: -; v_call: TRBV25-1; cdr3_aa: CASSEASLYVEQYF; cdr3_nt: TGTGCCAGCAGTGAAGCATCCCTCTACGTCGAGCAGTACTTC
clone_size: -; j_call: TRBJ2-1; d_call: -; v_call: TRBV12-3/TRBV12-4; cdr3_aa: CASSLAPLGLGNNEQFF; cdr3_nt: TGTGCCAGCAGTTTGGCCCCCCTAGGGCTAGGGAACAATGAGCAGTTCTTC
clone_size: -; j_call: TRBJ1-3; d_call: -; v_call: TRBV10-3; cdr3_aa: CAISENAGERRNTIYF; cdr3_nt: TGTGCCATCAGTGAAAACGCAGGGGAACGAAGAAACACCATATATTTT
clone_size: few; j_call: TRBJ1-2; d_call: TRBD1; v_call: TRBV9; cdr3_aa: CASSPGDRNYGYTF; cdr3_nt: TGTGCCAGCAGCCCCGGGGACAGAAACTATGGCTACACCTTC
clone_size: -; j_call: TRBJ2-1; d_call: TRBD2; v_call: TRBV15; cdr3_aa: CATSRDTAGGPGNEQFF; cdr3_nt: TGTGCCACCAGCAGAGATACGGCGGGAGGGCCGGGGAATGAGCAGTTCTTC
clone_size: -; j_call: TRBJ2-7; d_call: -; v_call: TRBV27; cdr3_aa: CASSFWVGFPYEQYF; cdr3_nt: TGTGCCAGCAGTTTCTGGGTCGGGTTCCCCTACGAGCAGTACTTC
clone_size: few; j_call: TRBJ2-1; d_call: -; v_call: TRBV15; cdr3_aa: CATSNGWVEQFF; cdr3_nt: TGTGCCACCAGCAATGGGTGGGTTGAGCAGTTCTTC
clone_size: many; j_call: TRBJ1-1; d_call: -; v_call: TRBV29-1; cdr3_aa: CSVEGMVYTEAFF; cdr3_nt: TGCAGCGTTGAGGGGATGGTATACACTGAAGCTTTCTTT
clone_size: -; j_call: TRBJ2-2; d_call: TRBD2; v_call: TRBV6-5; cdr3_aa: CASSYIARTSGGAGELFF; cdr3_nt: TGTGCCAGCAGTTATATCGCCCGTACGAGCGGGGGGGCCGGGGAGCTGTTTTTT
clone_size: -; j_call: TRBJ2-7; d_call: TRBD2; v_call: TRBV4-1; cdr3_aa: CASSQGLAYEQYF; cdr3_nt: TGCGCCAGCAGCCAAGGACTAGCGTACGAGCAGTACTTC
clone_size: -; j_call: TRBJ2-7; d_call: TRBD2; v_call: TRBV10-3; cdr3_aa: CAISTWTSGISSYEQYF; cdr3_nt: TGTGCCATCAGTACCTGGACTAGCGGGATCAGCTCCTACGAGCAGTACTTC
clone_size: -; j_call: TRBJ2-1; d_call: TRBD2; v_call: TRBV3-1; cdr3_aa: CASSQVGSGRSGFDEQFF; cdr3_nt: TGTGCCAGCAGCCAAGTGGGTAGCGGGAGAAGTGGCTTCGATGAGCAGTTCTTC
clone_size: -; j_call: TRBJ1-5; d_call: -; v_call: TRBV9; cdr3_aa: CAGSVGPRPNQPQHF; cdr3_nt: TGTGCCGGCAGCGTGGGCCCCAGGCCCAATCAGCCCCAGCATTTT
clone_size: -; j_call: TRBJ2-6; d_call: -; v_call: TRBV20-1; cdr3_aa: CSPKGGGDVTGISGANVLTF; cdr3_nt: TGCAGTCCCAAGGGAGGTGGAGACGTGACAGGGATCTCTGGGGCCAACGTCCTGACTTTC
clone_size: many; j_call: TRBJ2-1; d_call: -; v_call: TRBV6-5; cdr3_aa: CASSPRFLSPGGQFF; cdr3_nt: TGTGCCAGCAGTCCAAGATTTTTATCGCCCGGGGGGCAGTTCTTC
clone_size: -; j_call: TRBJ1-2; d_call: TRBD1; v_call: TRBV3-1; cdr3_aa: CASSLGTVYGYTF; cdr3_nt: TGTGCCAGCAGCCTCGGGACAGTTTATGGCTACACCTTC
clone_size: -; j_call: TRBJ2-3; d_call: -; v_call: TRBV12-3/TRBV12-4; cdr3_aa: CASSPYTDTQYF; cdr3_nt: TGTGCCAGCAGCCCCTACACAGATACGCAGTATTTT
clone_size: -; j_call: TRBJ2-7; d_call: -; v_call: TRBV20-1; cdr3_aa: CSASNVGLRDEQYF; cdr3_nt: TGCAGTGCTAGTAACGTGGGACTTAGGGACGAGCAGTACTTC
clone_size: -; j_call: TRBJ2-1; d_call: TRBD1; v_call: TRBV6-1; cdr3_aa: CASRKQGYEQFF; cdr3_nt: TGTGCCAGCAGGAAACAGGGGTATGAGCAGTTCTTC
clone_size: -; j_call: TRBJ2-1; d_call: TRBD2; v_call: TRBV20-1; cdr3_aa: CSADKLGTSGRAVGNEQFF; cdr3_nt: TGCAGTGCAGACAAGCTCGGGACTAGCGGGAGGGCCGTGGGAAATGAGCAGTTCTTC
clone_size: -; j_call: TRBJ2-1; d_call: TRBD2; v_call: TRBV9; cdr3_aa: CASSVQRTSGTYNEQFF; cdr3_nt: TGTGCCAGCAGCGTTCAAAGGACTAGCGGGACTTACAATGAGCAGTTCTTC
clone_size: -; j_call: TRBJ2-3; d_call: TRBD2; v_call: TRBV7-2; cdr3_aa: CASSWRGGLTDTQYF; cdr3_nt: TGTGCCAGCAGCTGGCGCGGGGGGTTAACAGATACGCAGTATTTT
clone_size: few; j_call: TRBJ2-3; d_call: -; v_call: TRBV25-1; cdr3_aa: CASSDPGRISTDTQYF; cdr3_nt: TGTGCCAGCAGTGATCCGGGACGTATAAGCACAGATACGCAGTATTTT
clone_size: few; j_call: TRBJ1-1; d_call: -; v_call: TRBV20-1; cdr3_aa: CRAGGALNTEAFF; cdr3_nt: TGCAGGGCGGGGGGCGCGTTGAACACTGAAGCTTTCTTT
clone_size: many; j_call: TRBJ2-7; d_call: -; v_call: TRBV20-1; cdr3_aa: CSADGTDSSYEQYF; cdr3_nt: TGCAGTGCCGATGGAACGGACAGCTCCTACGAGCAGTACTTC
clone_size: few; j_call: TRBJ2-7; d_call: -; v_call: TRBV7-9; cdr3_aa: CASSHIPGQIAPGEQYF; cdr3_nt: TGTGCCAGCAGCCATATCCCCGGACAGATTGCCCCGGGGGAGCAGTACTTC
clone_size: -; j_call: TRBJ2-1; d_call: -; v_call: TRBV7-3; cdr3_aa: CASSPLMGSSYNEQFF; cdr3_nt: TGTGCCAGCAGCCCGCTGATGGGTAGCTCCTACAATGAGCAGTTCTTC
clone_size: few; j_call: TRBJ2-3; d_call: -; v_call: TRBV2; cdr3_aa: CASLPLADTQYF; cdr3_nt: TGTGCCAGCCTACCCCTCGCGGATACGCAGTATTTT
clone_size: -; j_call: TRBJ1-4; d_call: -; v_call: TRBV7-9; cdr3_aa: CASSVPGPTNEKLFF; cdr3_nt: TGTGCCAGCAGCGTCCCAGGGCCGACTAATGAAAAACTGTTTTTT
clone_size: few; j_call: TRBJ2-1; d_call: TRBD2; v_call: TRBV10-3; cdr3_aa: CAISELRAGGFDEQFF; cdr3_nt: TGTGCCATCAGTGAGTTACGAGCGGGAGGGTTCGATGAGCAGTTCTTC
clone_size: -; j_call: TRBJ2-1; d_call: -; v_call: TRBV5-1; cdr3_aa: CANSLGYNEQFF; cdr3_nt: TGCGCCAACAGCTTGGGCTACAATGAGCAGTTCTTC
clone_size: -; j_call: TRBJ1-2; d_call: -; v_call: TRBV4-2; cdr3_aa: CASSQAARDGYTF; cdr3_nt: TGTGCCAGCAGCCAAGCAGCGAGGGATGGCTACACCTTC
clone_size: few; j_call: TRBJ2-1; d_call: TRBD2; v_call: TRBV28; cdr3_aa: CASSLPGTSGRARANEQFF; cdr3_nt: TGTGCCAGCAGTTTACCCGGGACTAGCGGGAGGGCGAGGGCGAATGAGCAGTTCTTC
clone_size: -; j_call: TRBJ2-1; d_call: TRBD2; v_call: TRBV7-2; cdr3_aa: CASSLESGGRASYNEQFF; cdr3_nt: TGTGCCAGCAGCTTAGAGTCCGGCGGGAGGGCCTCCTACAATGAGCAGTTCTTC
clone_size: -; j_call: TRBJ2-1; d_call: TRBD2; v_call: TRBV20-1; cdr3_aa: CSARKTSGSLNEQFF; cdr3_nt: TGCAGTGCTAGAAAGACTAGCGGGAGTCTGAATGAGCAGTTCTTC
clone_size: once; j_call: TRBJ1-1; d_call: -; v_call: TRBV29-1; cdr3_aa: CSVNTGTTNTEAFF; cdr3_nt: TGCAGCGTTAATACCGGGACTACGAACACTGAAGCTTTCTTT
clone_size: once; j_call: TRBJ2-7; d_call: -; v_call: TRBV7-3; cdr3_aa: CASSLKAGDTAYEQYF; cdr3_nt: TGTGCCAGCAGCTTAAAGGCGGGGGACACAGCCTACGAGCAGTACTTC
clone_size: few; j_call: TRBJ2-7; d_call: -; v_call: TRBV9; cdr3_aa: CASSVASESYEQYF; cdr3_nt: TGTGCCAGCAGCGTAGCTAGCGAGTCCTACGAGCAGTACTTC
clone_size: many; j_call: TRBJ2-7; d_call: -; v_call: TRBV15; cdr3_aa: CATSRGLAPYEQYF; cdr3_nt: TGTGCCACCAGCAGAGGTCTGGCACCCTACGAGCAGTACTTC
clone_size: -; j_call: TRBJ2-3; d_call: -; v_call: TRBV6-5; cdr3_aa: CASSIAIHTDTQYF; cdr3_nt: TGTGCCAGCAGTATAGCAATCCACACAGATACGCAGTATTTT
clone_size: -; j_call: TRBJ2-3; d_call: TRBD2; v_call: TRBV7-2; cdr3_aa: CASSRQHGGSTDTQYF; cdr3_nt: TGTGCCAGCAGCCGCCAACACGGGGGGAGCACAGATACGCAGTATTTT
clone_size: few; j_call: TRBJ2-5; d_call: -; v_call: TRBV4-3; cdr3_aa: CASSQVFGGQETQYF; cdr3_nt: TGCGCCAGCAGCCAAGTCTTCGGGGGCCAAGAGACCCAGTACTTC
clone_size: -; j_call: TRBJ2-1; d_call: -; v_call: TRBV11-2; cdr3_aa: CASSLSGTNERFF; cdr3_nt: TGTGCCAGCAGCTTGTCCGGGACCAATGAGCGGTTCTTC
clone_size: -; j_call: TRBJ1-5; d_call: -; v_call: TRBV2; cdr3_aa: CASSASFLEPQHF; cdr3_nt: TGTGCCAGCAGCGCCTCATTTTTAGAGCCCCAGCATTTT
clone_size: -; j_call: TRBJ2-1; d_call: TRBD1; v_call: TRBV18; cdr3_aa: CASSLPGQLGEQFF; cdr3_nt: TGTGCCAGCTCACTTCCGGGACAGTTGGGCGAGCAGTTCTTC
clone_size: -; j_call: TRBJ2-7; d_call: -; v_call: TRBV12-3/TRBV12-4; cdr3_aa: CASSFPDKGSSYEQYF; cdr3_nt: TGTGCCAGCAGTTTCCCCGACAAGGGTAGCTCCTACGAGCAGTACTTC
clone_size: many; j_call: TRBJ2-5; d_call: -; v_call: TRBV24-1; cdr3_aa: CATSDYGVETQYF; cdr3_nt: TGTGCCACCAGTGATTATGGCGTAGAGACCCAGTACTTC
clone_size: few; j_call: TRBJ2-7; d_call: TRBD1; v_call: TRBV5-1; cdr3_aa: CASSLQGNEQYF; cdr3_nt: TGCGCCAGCAGCTTACAGGGGAACGAGCAGTACTTC
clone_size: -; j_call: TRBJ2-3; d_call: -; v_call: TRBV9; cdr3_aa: CASSVSRHTDTQYF; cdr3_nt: TGTGCCAGCAGCGTAAGTAGGCACACAGATACGCAGTATTTT
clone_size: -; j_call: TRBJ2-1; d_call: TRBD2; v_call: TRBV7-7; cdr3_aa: CASSPGLAGKGEQFF; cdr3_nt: TGTGCTAGCAGCCCCGGACTAGCGGGAAAGGGTGAGCAGTTCTTC
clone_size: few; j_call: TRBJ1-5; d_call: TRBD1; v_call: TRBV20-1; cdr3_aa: CSARDRGPWYNQPQHF; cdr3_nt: TGCAGTGCTAGGGACAGGGGGCCCTGGTACAATCAGCCCCAGCATTTT
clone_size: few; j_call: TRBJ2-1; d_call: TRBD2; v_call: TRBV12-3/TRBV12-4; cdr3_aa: CASSKAGGPFNEQFF; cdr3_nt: TGTGCCAGCAGCAAAGCGGGAGGGCCTTTCAATGAGCAGTTCTTC
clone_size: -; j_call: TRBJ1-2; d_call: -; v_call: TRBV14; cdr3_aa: CASSSGQLLYYGYTF; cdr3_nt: TGTGCCAGCAGCTCAGGACAGCTACTCTACTATGGCTACACCTTC
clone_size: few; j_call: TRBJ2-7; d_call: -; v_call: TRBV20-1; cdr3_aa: CSARDPPRWDEQYF; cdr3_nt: TGCAGTGCTAGAGATCCCCCTCGTTGGGACGAGCAGTACTTC
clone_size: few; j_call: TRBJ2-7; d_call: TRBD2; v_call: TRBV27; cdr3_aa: CASSFGGRGEQYF; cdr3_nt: TGTGCCAGCAGTTTTGGCGGGAGAGGCGAGCAGTACTTC
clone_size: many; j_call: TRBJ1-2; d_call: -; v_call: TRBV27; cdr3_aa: CASSLGSRGGYTF; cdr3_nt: TGTGCCAGCAGTTTGGGCTCCCGAGGCGGCTACACCTTC